This record covers a single T cell receptor (beta chain). The data were obtained in a study of shared clonotypes between healthy human individuals. Background on the study: Plates per donor: three CD4 naive, three CD4 memory, two CD8 naive, one CD8 memory.

CD4+ cells underwent separation, giving CD45RA+ naive and CD45RA-negative memory subsets. This CDR3 is built from 14 residues. Trimming pared 5 bases from V and 4 bases from J, leaving 16 bases between. In germline, CDR1 is SGHRS, CDR2 YFSETQ. Profiling relied on immunoSEQ multiplex PCR, and the TCRdb table lists in-frame clones only, not all of them. The sample yields approximately 700,000 clones, about 80% seen once. This TCR was sampled from a young woman in good health. The genes are TRBV5-1 and TRBJ2-7; a possible D gene is TRBD1 (7 bases). The material sequenced was memory CD4+ T cells sorted from blood. Sample subset: CD45RA-negative fraction. CDR3 in DNA: TGCGCCAGCAGAAGTGTGGAGGGGGCTTACGAGCAGTACTTC. As protein: CASRSVEGAYEQYF.